A single sample gave rise to the 16 T cell receptor beta chains below, sequenced in a study of CD8+ T cells in alopecia areata. Sorting of pooled cutaneous lymph node cells was based on CD4, CD8alpha, NKG2D, NKG2ACE and other markers. Reverse transcribed after extraction, RNA yielded cDNA as the sequencing template. Profiling relied on immunoSEQ multiplex PCR, and the TCRdb table lists in-frame clones only, not all of them. The specimen has about 19,000 clones, none found just once. Sequenced: CD8+ T cells sorted from a lymph node. These receptor sequences come from a C3H/HeJ mouse with alopecia areata. The mouse line has the MHC haplotype H2-k.

This clone was seen many times. The gene symbols are mouse symbols. The read ends 4 residues early relative to the CDR3; the germline J gene fills the gap. This chain joins TRBV13-3 and TRBJ2-3; 10 positions match TRBD1. The J segment lost 0 bases and the V segment lost 1 base, leaving 2 bases of the junction unmatched. Germline CDR1 is NNHDY and CDR2 is SYVADS. This CDR3 region has 16 residues. The covered CDR3 bases are TGTGCCAGCAGTGATAGACAGGGGGCTAGTGCAGAA. This encodes CASSDRQGASAE. The full CDR3 protein is CASSDRQGASAETLYF.

This clone was counted only a few times. Gene names and germline refer to mouse. The CDR3 goes on 4 residues after the read ends, and that part is filled in from the germline J gene. The chain uses TRBV16 and TRBJ2-1, with 7 nucleotides matching TRBD2. Germline lookup yields CDR1 SGHSA and CDR2 FRNQAP. CDR3 length: 18 residues. V gave up 0 bases and J gave up 0 bases; unmatched junction bases: 8. CDR3 sequence: CASSLDLSWGSNYAEQFF. The DNA read from the CDR3 is TGTGCAAGCAGCTTAGACCTCAGCTGGGGGTCTAACTATGCT.

This clone was seen ten or more times. Each gene name is a mouse one. The DNA ends 4 residues before the CDR3 does, and the rest of the CDR3 is filled in from the germline J gene. The J gene is TRBJ2-7, the V gene TRBV13-2; TRBD2 agrees at 9 bases. With V trimmed by 3 bases and J by 3 bases, 4 bases remained unmatched. Per the germline V gene, CDR1 is NNHNN and CDR2 is SYGAGS (reference sequence). The CDR3 totals 14 residues. CDR3 DNA (partial): TGTGCCAGCGGTGCAGGGACTGGGTACTAT. Translation gives CASGAGTGYY. In full, the CDR3 reads CASGAGTGYYEQYF.

The table lists this clone with a few counts. Mouse germline and gene names are used. The read ends 4 residues before the CDR3 terminus; that terminus is restored from the germline J gene. The rearrangement uses TRBV13-1 and TRBJ2-3, with TRBD2 matching 9 bases. J lost 3 bases, V lost 1 base, and 6 bases had no gene match. Germline V CDR1 and CDR2: NSHNY, SYGAGN. This CDR3 comprises 16 residues. The CDR3 bases that were read are TGTGCCAGCAGTGATAGAGTGGGGGGGCGCGCAGAA. Protein product: CASSDRVGGRAE. The full CDR3 protein is CASSDRVGGRAETLYF.

In its sample, this clone was seen many times. Mouse gene names apply. The read stops 4 residues short of the end of the CDR3; the missing end is completed from the germline J gene. The rearrangement joins TRBV13-3 to TRBJ2-1; 8 bases fit TRBD1. This CDR3 comprises 16 residues. Germline loops: CDR1 NNHDY, CDR2 SYVADS. The V segment lost 0 bases and the J segment 0 bases; nucleotides outside the gene matches: 2. The part of the CDR3 DNA that was read is TGTGCCAGCAGTGATGACAGGGGGTATAACTATGCT. This codes for CASSDDRGYNYA. The full-length CDR3 reads as CASSDDRGYNYAEQFF.

This clone has a count of ten or more. Gene and germline names: mouse. With the read ending 4 residues before the CDR3 end, the germline J gene is used to fill in that end. This chain connects TRBV13-1 to TRBJ1-2; no definite D call. Germline V CDR1 and CDR2: NSHNY, SYGAGN. The CDR3 has 13 amino acids. V was trimmed by 2 bases and J by 0 bases, leaving 5 bases between them. Partial CDR3 DNA: TGTGCCAGCAGTGACAGTGCAAACTCC. This gives the protein CASSDSANS. The whole CDR3 sequence is CASSDSANSDYTF.

This clone has only a few counts. The gene names given are mouse names. The CDR3 end lies 4 residues beyond the end of the read and is filled in from the germline J gene. The chain carries TRBV19 and TRBJ2-5, with D perhaps TRBD2 (5 bases). Germline CDR1 reads FNHDT; CDR2 reads SITEND (reference sequence). Trimming shortened V by 2 bases and J by 0 bases, and 10 bases separated the two germline ends. The CDR3 is made up of 15 amino acids. The CDR3 loop is CASSMPPGNQDTQYF. The CDR3 bases that were read are TGTGCCAGCAGTATGCCCCCTGGGAACCAAGAC.

This clone has only a few counts. Gene names and germline match the mouse. The read ends 4 residues before the CDR3 terminus; that terminus is restored from the germline J gene. This chain links TRBV19 with TRBJ2-5; the match to TRBD2 covers 7 bases. With 2 bases clipped from V and 2 bases from J, the junction kept 2 bases outside the gene matches. This CDR3 contains 14 residues. Per the germline V gene, CDR1 is FNHDT and CDR2 is SITEND (reference sequence). CDR3 amino acids: CASSMGGIQDTQYF. The CDR3 bases that were read are TGTGCCAGCAGTATGGGGGGGATCCAAGAC. The full variable domain, rest sourced from reference TRBV19 and TRBJ2-5, is GGIITQTPKFLIGQEGQKLTLKCQQNFNHDTMYWYRQDSGKGLRLIYYSITENDLQKGDLSEGYDASREKKSSFSLTVTSAQKNEMAVFLCASSMGGIQDTQYFGPGTRLLVL.

In its sample, this clone was seen a few times. The genes and germline here are from mouse. From the germline J gene comes the end of the CDR3, since the read stops 4 residues before it. The rearrangement joins TRBV19 to TRBJ2-5, with 10 nucleotides matching TRBD2. Looked up from germline, CDR1 is FNHDT and CDR2 is SITEND (reference sequence). The CDR3 covers 17 residues. V lost 0 bases, J lost 3 bases, and 7 bases stayed unmatched. CDR3 protein: CASSIAIMDWGQDTQYF. CDR3 DNA (partial): TGTGCCAGCAGTATAGCTATAATGGACTGGGGGCAAGAC.

In its sample, this clone was seen a few times. Gene names follow the mouse nomenclature. Sequencing ends 4 residues short of the CDR3 end; the germline J gene provides the rest. This chain links TRBV13-2 with TRBJ1-1, with a weak D call TRBD1 (6 bases). CDR3 length: 16 amino acids. V lost 1 base, J lost 0 bases, and 13 bases lay in between. Germline CDR1 reads NNHNN; CDR2 reads SYGAGS (reference sequence). The covered CDR3 bases are TGTGCCAGCGGTGATAGAGGGGGGCTTGCAAACACA. Protein sequence: CASGDRGGLANT. The full CDR3 reads CASGDRGGLANTEVFF.

Many counts were recorded for this clone. Gene names refer to mouse genes. The CDR3 is cut off 4 residues early in the read; its end comes from the germline J gene. The chain has TRBV1 and TRBJ2-5, with D perhaps matching TRBD1 (5 bases). From germline, CDR1 is NSQYPW and CDR2 LRSPGD (reference sequence). CDR3 length: 13 amino acids. The CDR3 sequence: CTCSALRADTQYF. Partial CDR3 DNA: TGCACCTGCAGTGCCCTCAGGGCAGAC.

In its sample, this clone was seen a few times. The TCRdb protein fails to match the DNA translation at residue 12; the protein reported here was translated from the DNA. The genes and germline here are from mouse. The read ends 3 residues shy of where the CDR3 ends; the end is completed using the germline J gene. The genes are TRBV13-3 and TRBJ1-6; 7 nucleotides line up with TRBD1. TRBJ1-6 is labeled an ORF, and its function is uncertain. CDR3 length equals 15 residues. Germline CDR1 is NNHDY and CDR2 is SYVADS. Trimming took 3 bases from V and 8 from J; bases not matched to a gene: 8. The sequenced part of the CDR3 DNA is TGTGCCAGCAGTGTACAGGGGAGGGGAGATTCGCCC. Protein: CASSVQGRGDSP. The CDR3, in full, reads CASSVQGRGDSPLYF.

Concerning this clone itself: Mouse gene names and germline throughout. The read stops 4 residues short of the end of the CDR3; the missing end is completed from the germline J gene. This chain uses TRBV17 with TRBJ2-7; 8 nucleotides align to TRBD1. J lost 2 bases, V lost 4 bases, and 1 base had no gene match. This CDR3 has 13 residues. Germline V gene sequence: CDR1 MNHDT, CDR2 YYDKIL. The chain's CDR3 is CASSTGQAYEQYF. The part of the CDR3 DNA that was read is TGTGCTAGCAGTACGGGACAGGCCTAT.

The table lists this clone with a few counts. Germline and genes: mouse. The read finishes 4 residues shy of the CDR3 end, and the germline J gene is used to complete it. The V gene is TRBV16, the J gene TRBJ2-7; 8 nucleotides match TRBD2. Germline values: CDR1 SGHSA, CDR2 FRNQAP. The CDR3 runs 14 residues. CDR3 DNA (partial): TGTGCAAGCAGCCAGGGTGGGGGGGGTTAT. This encodes CASSQGGGGY. The CDR3 in full is CASSQGGGGYEQYF. Drawing the rest from reference TRBV16 and TRBJ2-7, the complete variable domain is NAGVIQTPRHKVTGKGQEATLWCEPISGHSAVFWYRQTIVQGLEFLTYFRNQAPIDDSGMPKERFSAQMPNQSHSTLKIQSTQPQDSAVYLCASSQGGGGYEQYFGPGTRLTVL.

This clone was observed a handful of times. Gene names follow the mouse nomenclature. The read ends 4 residues early relative to the CDR3; the germline J gene fills the gap. The chain couples TRBV1 to TRBJ2-7; 7 bases are shared with TRBD1. The V gene end was trimmed by 3 bases and the J gene end by 0 bases; junction bases not matched to a gene: 8. The CDR3 is 16 amino acids. Germline loops: CDR1 NSQYPW, CDR2 LRSPGD (reference sequence). The CDR3: CTCSARSGQSSYEQYF. The sequenced part of the CDR3 DNA is TGCACCTGCAGTGCCCGATCGGGACAGAGCTCCTAT.

Regarding this clone: Mouse germline and gene names are used. The read finishes 4 residues shy of the CDR3 end, and the germline J gene is used to complete it. The rearrangement links TRBV19 to TRBJ2-7; TRBD2 agrees at 9 bases. Germline lookup yields CDR1 FNHDT and CDR2 SITEND (reference sequence). The CDR3 covers 13 residues. This CDR3 reads CASIAGTGYEQYF. The CDR3 DNA, read in part, is TGTGCCAGCATCGCCGGGACTGGGTAT.